The 30 T cell receptor beta chains below were found in one sample sequenced in a study of shared clonotypes between healthy human individuals. Sequencing was performed with immunoSEQ multiplex PCR; in TCRdb, only in-frame clones are kept and a portion is missing. The sample lists roughly 220,000 clones; 50% to 75% were seen once. Sequenced input: memory CD4+ T cells sorted from blood. Subset denoted: CD45RA-negative fraction. These receptor sequences come from a man between 25 and 39 years old in good health.

The V gene is TRBV10-1, the J gene TRBJ2-5; TRBD1 aligns across 7 bases. The germline V gene encodes CDR1 WNHNN and CDR2 SYGVQD (reference sequence). The CDR3 is 14 amino acids. V gave up 4 bases and J gave up 5 bases; unmatched junction bases: 7. The CDR3 loop reads CASSGQGGRETQYF. As DNA, the CDR3 is TGCGCCAGCAGTGGACAGGGTGGACGTGAGACCCAGTACTTC.

This clone was recorded only once. The J gene is TRBJ2-5, the V gene TRBV4-1; 8 positions agree with TRBD1. Germline V gene data show CDR1 as MGHRA and CDR2 as YSYEKL. Trimming cost V 3 bases and J 5 bases; bases outside gene matches: 11. This CDR3 is 16 amino acids long. CDR3 nucleotides: TGCGCCAGCAGCCAGGCCAGGGGGCGCGGGGAGGAGACCCAGTACTTC. Protein sequence: CASSQARGRGEETQYF.

This clone has at least ten counts. The sample holds other DNA sequences that translate to the same CDR3. This chain links TRBV7-2 with TRBJ2-6, with a weak D call TRBD1 (6 bases). The V end lost 5 bases, the J end lost 1 base, and 12 bases lay between the germline ends. The length of the CDR3 is 16 residues. In germline, CDR1 is SGHTA, CDR2 FQGNSA. The CDR3 is CASSLQGGSGANVLTF. CDR3 DNA sequence: TGTGCCAGCAGCCTACAGGGTGGGTCTGGGGCCAACGTCCTGACTTTC.

The chain has TRBV21-1 and TRBJ1-2; the table's TRBD1 call for D was not verified on the DNA. TRBV21-1 is marked as a pseudogene. The length of the CDR3 is 15 residues. In DNA, the CDR3 is TGTGCCAGCAGCCATCGACAGGGGAAAGTATACGGCTACACCTTC. The encoded protein is CASSHRQGKVYGYTF.

The V call is TRBV11-3, the J call TRBJ2-3; 9 bases align to TRBD1. V was pared by 5 bases and J by 0 bases, with 6 bases of the junction left unmatched. This CDR3 comprises 16 residues. Germline V lookup: CDR1 SGHNT, CDR2 YENEEA. CDR3 nucleotide sequence: TGTGCCAGCAGCCCGGGACAGGGATTTAGCACAGATACGCAGTATTTT. Residues: CASSPGQGFSTDTQYF. Looking up the rest from reference TRBV11-3 and TRBJ2-3 gives the full variable domain: EAGVVQSPRYKIIEKKQPVAFWCNPISGHNTLYWYLQNLGQGPELLIRYENEEAVDDSQLPKDRFSAERLKGVDSTLKIQPAELGDSAVYLCASSPGQGFSTDTQYFGPGTRLTVL.

The chain is built from TRBV5-1 and TRBJ2-7; no reliable D call. Germline V lookup: CDR1 SGHRS, CDR2 YFSETQ. This CDR3 has 15 amino acids. V lost 0 bases to trimming and J lost 0 bases, with 10 bases between them. The CDR3 DNA sequence: TGCGCCAGCAGCTTGGAGCCGGTAAGCTCCTACGAGCAGTACTTC. Translated, it gives CASSLEPVSSYEQYF.

The chain recombines TRBV28 with TRBJ1-2; 8 bases are a match to TRBD1. V lost 6 bases to trimming and J lost 6 bases; unmatched junction nucleotides: 9. CDR3 length equals 14 residues. Germline assignment: CDR1 MDHEN and CDR2 SYDVKM. The CDR3 sequence: CASRGQAGDNGYTF. The CDR3 nucleotides read TGTGCCAGCAGGGGACAGGCCGGGGATAATGGCTACACCTTC.

The rearrangement links TRBV19 to TRBJ1-1; a weak D match, TRBD1 (5 bases). Trimming left V 0 bases short and J 0 bases short, with 5 bases between. CDR1 and CDR2 (germline): LNHDA, SQIVND (reference sequence). This CDR3 has 14 amino acids. CDR3 DNA: TGTGCCAGTAGTATAGAAGGGGTGAACACTGAAGCTTTCTTT. Protein product: CASSIEGVNTEAFF. Complete variable domain (other parts from reference TRBV19 and TRBJ1-1): DGGITQSPKYLFRKEGQNVTLSCEQNLNHDAMYWYRQDPGQGLRLIYYSQIVNDFQKGDIAEGYSVSREKKESFPLTVTSAQKNPTAFYLCASSIEGVNTEAFFGQGTRLTVV.

This chain connects TRBV7-2 to TRBJ2-7; D is ambiguous. The CDR3 contains 13 residues. The germline V gene encodes CDR1 SGHTA and CDR2 FQGNSA. The V end lost 1 base, the J end lost 8 bases, and 12 bases lay between the germline ends. CDR3 protein: CASSLGNTRQQYF. The CDR3, as DNA: TGTGCCAGCAGCTTAGGGAATACACGGCAGCAGTACTTC. The variable domain in full, with the rest retrieved from reference TRBV7-2 and TRBJ2-7, is GAGVSQSPSNKVTEKGKDVELRCDPISGHTALYWYRQSLGQGLEFLIYFQGNSAPDKSGLPSDRFSAERTGGSVSTLTIQRTQQEDSAVYLCASSLGNTRQQYFGPGTRLTVT.

This rearrangement joins TRBV23-1 to TRBJ2-7; D gene unclear. TRBV23-1 is an ORF for which the function is uncertain. V was shortened by 4 bases and J by 3 bases, with 13 bases between the two germline ends. The CDR3 consists of 14 residues. Here the CDR3 DNA reads TGCGCCAGCAGTCCGGTACAGACCAACTACGAGCAGTACTTC. Encoded protein: CASSPVQTNYEQYF.

This clone was picked up a small number of times. V is TRBV5-1 and J is TRBJ2-7; a weak D match, TRBD2 (6 bases). Germline loops: CDR1 SGHRS, CDR2 YFSETQ. The CDR3 has 14 amino acids. Trimming stripped 1 base from V and 2 bases from J, with 10 bases between. The DNA for the CDR3 is TGCGCCAGCAGCTTGTTGGGACTTACCTACGAGCAGTACTTC. Encoded protein: CASSLLGLTYEQYF.

This clone was recorded only once. The chain uses TRBV29-1 and TRBJ2-3, with no clear D. The CDR3 is made up of 13 amino acids. Germline assignment: CDR1 SQVTM and CDR2 ANQGSEA. The V end was cut by 4 bases, the J end by 1 base, with 9 bases between. DNA of the CDR3: TGCAGCGTTGTCATCAGTGGCACAGATACGCAGTATTTT. This encodes CSVVISGTDTQYF.

This clone occurred many times. The identical CDR3 is also encoded by other nucleotide sequences in the sample. The chain's CDR3 is CAISEVEETQYF. The CDR3 DNA reads TGTGCCATCAGTGAGGTAGAAGAGACCCAGTACTTC. This chain links TRBV10-3 with TRBJ2-5; D unresolved. The V end was cut by 2 bases, the J end by 3 bases, with 4 bases between. The CDR3 totals 12 residues. The germline V gene has CDR1 ENHRY and CDR2 SYGVKD.

V gene TRBV5-6 combines with J gene TRBJ2-7; a weak D match, TRBD2 (5 bases). Deletions cut 0 bases from V and 3 bases from J, with 22 bases between. The germline V gene encodes CDR1 SGHDT and CDR2 YYEEEE. The CDR3 covers 18 residues. In DNA, the CDR3 is TGTGCCAGCAGCTTGGTGAGGGTTGGGGAAGGGAAACGCTACGAGCAGTACTTC. As protein: CASSLVRVGEGKRYEQYF.

The genes are TRBV5-1 and TRBJ1-1; no reliable D call. The ends were cut back, 4 bases at V and 1 base at J, with 8 bases in the middle. The germline gives CDR1 SGHRS, CDR2 YFSETQ. The CDR3 loop spans 13 amino acids. CDR3 loop: CASSSTPNTEAFF. The CDR3 DNA follows: TGCGCCAGCAGCAGCACACCGAACACTGAAGCTTTCTTT.

The V and J genes are TRBV19 and TRBJ1-2; D gene unclear. Germline CDR1 and CDR2: LNHDA and SQIVND (reference sequence). V was pared by 4 bases and J by 2 bases, with 8 bases between. The CDR3 runs to 13 residues. CDR3 sequence reads: CASSKTMNYGYTF. The CDR3 nucleotides are TGTGCCAGTAGTAAGACAATGAACTATGGCTACACCTTC.

This clone has more than one count but fewer than ten. The gene calls are TRBV6-1 and TRBJ2-1; TRBD1 aligns across 8 bases. This CDR3 has 17 amino acids. The germline V gene has CDR1 MNHNS and CDR2 SASEGT. V lost 6 bases and J lost 8; bases outside the gene matches: 18. CDR3 sequence (DNA): TGTGCCAGCAGCGAACGGTCCTCTCGGACAGGGTCGGATGAGCAGTTCTTC. It specifies CASSERSSRTGSDEQFF.

This clone was counted many times. V is TRBV6-5 and J is TRBJ2-5, with D maybe TRBD1 (5 bases). CDR3 length: 14 residues. Germline values: CDR1 MNHEY, CDR2 SVGAGI. Trimming removed 0 bases at V and 2 bases at J, with 7 bases between. In DNA form, the CDR3 reads TGTGCCAGCAGTTACTCCCAGGGTCAAGAGACCCAGTACTTC. Translation: CASSYSQGQETQYF.

V usage is TRBV7-2 and J usage is TRBJ2-3, with 7 bases that match TRBD2. This CDR3 is built from 16 residues. Looked up from germline, CDR1 is SGHTA and CDR2 is FQGNSA. Losses at the gene ends were 5 bases for V and 2 bases for J; bases not matched to a gene: 10. The CDR3 DNA sequence: TGTGCCAGCAGCCCCCTCGGCGGGAGACTCACAGATACGCAGTATTTT. Amino acids: CASSPLGGRLTDTQYF.

The chain has TRBV7-9 and TRBJ2-5, with D tentatively TRBD2 (6 bases). V was clipped by 3 bases and J by 4 bases, with 12 bases between them. Germline CDR1 reads SEHNR; CDR2 reads FQNEAQ (reference sequence). This CDR3 spans 14 amino acids. The CDR3 reads CASSLWGGGETQYF. As DNA, the CDR3 is TGTGCCAGCAGCTTGTGGGGAGGCGGAGAGACCCAGTACTTC.

This chain connects TRBV19 to TRBJ2-1; TRBD2 agrees at 9 bases. CDR3 length: 18 amino acids. Germline CDR1 reads LNHDA; CDR2 reads SQIVND (reference sequence). J was trimmed by 0 bases and V by 3 bases; bases with no gene match: 9. Here the CDR3 DNA reads TGTGCCAGTAGTATTAGGACTAGCGTGGGGAGCTCCTACAATGAGCAGTTCTTC. This encodes CASSIRTSVGSSYNEQFF. The complete variable domain, with remaining parts taken from reference TRBV19 and TRBJ2-1, reads DGGITQSPKYLFRKEGQNVTLSCEQNLNHDAMYWYRQDPGQGLRLIYYSQIVNDFQKGDIAEGYSVSREKKESFPLTVTSAQKNPTAFYLCASSIRTSVGSSYNEQFFGPGTRLTVL.

The rearrangement links TRBV28 to TRBJ1-2; 11 nucleotides line up with TRBD1. Losses at the gene ends were 10 bases for V and 6 bases for J; bases not matched to a gene: 7. CDR3 length: 13 residues. Per germline, CDR1 MDHEN and CDR2 SYDVKM. This chain's CDR3 is CATRDRGADGYTF. The CDR3 DNA reads as TGTGCCACCCGGGACAGGGGGGCCGATGGCTACACCTTC.

The genes are TRBV14 and TRBJ2-7, with unresolved D. This CDR3 region has 14 residues. From germline, CDR1 is SGHDN and CDR2 FVKESK. With 0 bases removed from V and 1 base from J, the gap between germline ends came to 7 bases. As DNA, the CDR3 is TGTGCCAGCAGCCAAGATCCAGGATCCTACGAGCAGTACTTC. This sequence encodes CASSQDPGSYEQYF.

The chain uses TRBV5-1 and TRBJ2-5; weak D call: TRBD1 (5 bases). CDR3 length equals 13 residues. V was pared by 1 base and J by 7 bases, with 11 bases between. Per germline, CDR1 SGHRS and CDR2 YFSETQ. DNA of the CDR3: TGCGCCAGCAGCTTGAGCCAGGGCGGGACCCAGTACTTC. Amino acid sequence: CASSLSQGGTQYF.

The sample holds one count of this clone. The V gene is TRBV5-1, the J gene TRBJ2-2; 12 nucleotides align to TRBD2. Per the germline V gene, CDR1 is SGHRS and CDR2 is YFSETQ. V lost 2 bases to trimming and J lost 7 bases; unmatched junction nucleotides: 0. This CDR3 has 14 amino acids. CDR3 sequence (DNA): TGCGCCAGCAGCTTACTAGCGGGAGGCGGGGAGCTGTTTTTT. Translating gives CASSLLAGGGELFF.

The chain carries TRBV30 and TRBJ1-3, with no clear D. In germline, CDR1 is GTSNPN, CDR2 SVGIG (reference sequence). Deletions cut 4 bases from V and 4 bases from J, with 8 bases between. The CDR3 is made up of 12 amino acids. Here the CDR3 DNA reads TGTGCCTGGAATTTCGGCGGAAACACCATATATTTT. This encodes CAWNFGGNTIYF.

V and J are TRBV29-1 and TRBJ2-3, with 7 bases lining up with TRBD1. The CDR3 consists of 14 residues. The junction had 10 bases not matched to a gene; V was cut back by 8 bases and J by 2 bases. CDR1 SQVTM and CDR2 ANQGSEA come from the germline V gene. The CDR3 nucleotides are TGCAGCACACGACAGGGTTCCATCACAGATACGCAGTATTTT. This codes for CSTRQGSITDTQYF.

This chain connects TRBV19 to TRBJ2-5, with 7 bases aligning to TRBD1. The CDR3 is made up of 14 amino acids. V dropped 4 bases and J dropped 5; count of bases not matched to a gene: 7. Germline assignment: CDR1 LNHDA and CDR2 SQIVND (reference sequence). The DNA for the CDR3 is TGTGCCAGTAGTAGAGGACAGGTTATGGAGACCCAGTACTTC. Amino acids: CASSRGQVMETQYF.

The V gene is TRBV7-2, the J gene TRBJ2-3; 11 nucleotides match TRBD2. There are 15 residues in the CDR3. The trim removed 2 bases at V and 11 bases at J, leaving 9 bases unmatched. Germline V CDR1 and CDR2: SGHTA, FQGNSA. CDR3 nucleotides: TGTGCCAGCAGCTTATTTAGCGGGAGGGCGTCAGGGCAGTATTTT. As protein: CASSLFSGRASGQYF.

J is TRBJ1-2 and V is TRBV10-3; TRBD1 agrees at 11 bases. The V segment lost 8 bases and the J segment 4 bases; nucleotides outside the gene matches: 6. Germline CDR1 is ENHRY and CDR2 is SYGVKD. The CDR3 covers 14 residues. CDR3 sequence (DNA): TGTGCCATCGGGACAGGGGGGGATTTCTATGGCTACACCTTC. Protein sequence: CAIGTGGDFYGYTF.